This record looks at one TCR beta chain sequence and its context. This entry comes from a study of blood T cell repertoires in COVID-19. Here immunoSEQ multiplex PCR was the method, and the copy in TCRdb shows in-frame clones only, minus some. The table lists about 200,000 clones, roughly four fifths of them singletons. In germline, CDR1 is SEHNR, CDR2 FQNEAQ (reference sequence). Deletions cut 2 bases from V and 7 bases from J, with 12 bases between. The CDR3 contains 13 residues. This sequence was found in a man in his forties who had recovered from COVID-19. The specimen was PBMCs or T cells enriched from blood (not recorded which). The chain employs TRBV7-9 and TRBJ2-7, with D possibly being TRBD1 (5 bases). CDR3 residues: CASSLRGSEEQYF. The CDR3 DNA reads as TGTGCCAGCAGCTTAAGGGGTTCTGAGGAGCAGTACTTC.